The rows below give T cell receptor beta chains drawn from one sample of a study of a mutant IDH1 vaccine in newly diagnosed glioma. No antigens are known for them. This table comes from immunoSEQ multiplex PCR, and its TCRdb copy is limited to in-frame clones, with some not included. The sample has 32,000 or so clones, about 80% seen once. The sample here was PBMCs, taken from a glioma patient whose treatment included an IDH1 peptide vaccine. Receptors originate from a man under 40 with glioma. CDR3s include the opening cysteine and the closing phenylalanine or tryptophan. A D gene is named only where the DNA matches it firmly. The size of a clone is reported for some rows only, either as once, few or many, or as a class for expanded clones.

j_gene: TRBJ2-7
abundance: -
d_gene: -
v_gene: TRBV19
CDR3nt: TGTGCCACCATGGGAGGACAGGCCGGTTCGGAGCAGTACTTC
CDR3aa: CATMGGQAGSEQYF

j_gene: TRBJ2-7
abundance: -
d_gene: TRBD1
v_gene: TRBV5-6
CDR3nt: TGTGCCAGCAGCGTCCTGGACAGGGCTTACGAGCAGTACTTC
CDR3aa: CASSVLDRAYEQYF

j_gene: TRBJ1-6
abundance: -
d_gene: -
v_gene: TRBV2
CDR3nt: TGTGCCAGCAAGACCGGGACCCAAAGGGCACCCCTCCACTTT
CDR3aa: CASKTGTQRAPLHF

j_gene: TRBJ1-1
abundance: -
d_gene: -
v_gene: TRBV6-5
CDR3nt: TGTGCCAGCAGTTACACGGACGCGGGTCAGAACACTGAAGCTTTCTTT
CDR3aa: CASSYTDAGQNTEAFF

j_gene: TRBJ1-2
abundance: -
d_gene: TRBD1
v_gene: TRBV5-5
CDR3nt: TGTGCCAGCAGCCGGGGACAGGGGCGCACCTATGGCTACACCTTC
CDR3aa: CASSRGQGRTYGYTF

j_gene: TRBJ2-4
abundance: -
d_gene: -
v_gene: TRBV29-1
CDR3nt: TGCAGCGTTTGGGGGAAGGGGAACATTCAGTACTTC
CDR3aa: CSVWGKGNIQYF

j_gene: TRBJ2-2
abundance: once
d_gene: TRBD2
v_gene: TRBV4-1
CDR3nt: TGCGCCAGCAGCCCTGACACGGGAGGGAACACCGGGGAGCTGTTTTTT
CDR3aa: CASSPDTGGNTGELFF

j_gene: TRBJ2-3
abundance: -
d_gene: TRBD2
v_gene: TRBV5-4
CDR3nt: TGTGCCAGCAGCTTGGCACAACTTAGCGGGGGGGCCTCAGATACGCAGTATTTT
CDR3aa: CASSLAQLSGGASDTQYF

j_gene: TRBJ1-4
abundance: -
d_gene: -
v_gene: TRBV5-1
CDR3nt: TGCGCCAGCAGCGGTGGACGTAGAAAATATGAAAAACTGTTTTTT
CDR3aa: CASSGGRRKYEKLFF

j_gene: TRBJ1-2
abundance: -
d_gene: -
v_gene: TRBV5-6
CDR3nt: TGTGCCAGCAGCTTGGGGACGGAGAACTATGGCTACACCTTC
CDR3aa: CASSLGTENYGYTF

j_gene: TRBJ1-1
abundance: -
d_gene: -
v_gene: TRBV15
CDR3nt: TGTGCCACCAGCAGAGGCCTTTTTTCGAACACTGAAGCTTTCTTT
CDR3aa: CATSRGLFSNTEAFF

j_gene: TRBJ2-1
abundance: once
d_gene: TRBD1
v_gene: TRBV6-1
CDR3nt: TGTGCCAGCAGTCCGGGACAGGGGGAGAGGGAGCAGTTCTTC
CDR3aa: CASSPGQGEREQFF

j_gene: TRBJ2-7
abundance: -
d_gene: TRBD1
v_gene: TRBV28
CDR3nt: TGTGCCAGCAGTTTATCCCGGACAGGGCGGCACCGCTACGAGCAGTACTTC
CDR3aa: CASSLSRTGRHRYEQYF

j_gene: TRBJ1-1
abundance: -
d_gene: -
v_gene: TRBV2
CDR3nt: TGTGCCAGCAGTGAGGGCGTTCAGGGGCGTGAAACTGAAGCTTTCTTT
CDR3aa: CASSEGVQGRETEAFF

j_gene: TRBJ2-5
abundance: -
d_gene: -
v_gene: TRBV30
CDR3nt: TGTGCCTGGAGTCACGCATATGGTGTGAACATGGGGGGAACGTACCAAGAGACCCAGTACTTC
CDR3aa: CAWSHAYGVNMGGTYQETQYF

j_gene: TRBJ1-6
abundance: -
d_gene: -
v_gene: TRBV10-3
CDR3nt: TGTGCCATCCGAATGGGGGGAACATATAATTCACCCCTCCACTTT
CDR3aa: CAIRMGGTYNSPLHF

j_gene: TRBJ1-1
abundance: medium-sized
d_gene: TRBD1
v_gene: TRBV4-3
CDR3nt: TGCGCCAGCAGCCAAGATTTCCCCCTGACAGGGAGCGGGATGAACACTGAAGCTTTCTTT
CDR3aa: CASSQDFPLTGSGMNTEAFF

j_gene: TRBJ1-1
abundance: -
d_gene: -
v_gene: TRBV19
CDR3nt: TGTGCCAGTAGCTTGTCGTTACAGCGTTTCAGTGAAGCTTTCTTT
CDR3aa: CASSLSLQRFSEAFF

j_gene: TRBJ2-1
abundance: -
d_gene: TRBD1
v_gene: TRBV6-1
CDR3nt: TGTGCCAGCAGTGAAGGAACAGGGGGCCACCATGAGCAGTTCTTC
CDR3aa: CASSEGTGGHHEQFF

j_gene: TRBJ1-5
abundance: -
d_gene: -
v_gene: TRBV19
CDR3nt: TGTGCCAGTAGTATAGGGGTGGTGAGGGGCGTACGCAATCAGCCCCAGCATTTT
CDR3aa: CASSIGVVRGVRNQPQHF

j_gene: TRBJ2-1
abundance: -
d_gene: TRBD2
v_gene: TRBV4-1
CDR3nt: TGCGCCAGCAGCCACCCGGGAGGGACTGGACTCTACAATGAGCAGTTCTTC
CDR3aa: CASSHPGGTGLYNEQFF

j_gene: TRBJ2-7
abundance: -
d_gene: -
v_gene: TRBV11-3
CDR3nt: TGTGCCAGCAGCTTAGAAAGTGGTGAAGAGGGGACCTACGAGCAGTACTTC
CDR3aa: CASSLESGEEGTYEQYF

j_gene: TRBJ2-1
abundance: -
d_gene: TRBD2
v_gene: TRBV2
CDR3nt: TGTGCCAGCAGTGGACTAGCGGCGGGTGACAATGAGCAGTTCTTC
CDR3aa: CASSGLAAGDNEQFF

j_gene: TRBJ1-1
abundance: few
d_gene: -
v_gene: TRBV5-1
CDR3nt: TGCGCCAGCAGCTTGTCCAGGTCGAACACTGAAGCTTTCTTT
CDR3aa: CASSLSRSNTEAFF

j_gene: TRBJ2-3
abundance: -
d_gene: -
v_gene: TRBV7-3
CDR3nt: TGTGCCAGCAGCTCAAGGGGTTCTACGCAGTATTTT
CDR3aa: CASSSRGSTQYF

j_gene: TRBJ1-6
abundance: -
d_gene: -
v_gene: TRBV10-3
CDR3nt: TGTGCCTCTTCTGCGAGGGCGTCCTATAATTCACCCCTCCACTTT
CDR3aa: CASSARASYNSPLHF

j_gene: TRBJ1-3
abundance: -
d_gene: -
v_gene: TRBV5-4
CDR3nt: TGTGCCAGCAGCCCCAAGGGAGGGACCTCTGGAAACACCATATATTTT
CDR3aa: CASSPKGGTSGNTIYF

j_gene: TRBJ2-1
abundance: -
d_gene: TRBD2
v_gene: TRBV19
CDR3nt: TGTGCCGTATCGGGACTAGCGGGAGCCGCGAATGAGCAGTTCTTC
CDR3aa: CAVSGLAGAANEQFF

j_gene: TRBJ2-2
abundance: -
d_gene: TRBD2
v_gene: TRBV7-2
CDR3nt: TGTGCCAGCAGCTTATCGCGGGGGGGTTACGGGGAGCTGTTTTTT
CDR3aa: CASSLSRGGYGELFF

j_gene: TRBJ2-1
abundance: -
d_gene: TRBD2
v_gene: TRBV7-2
CDR3nt: TGTGCCAGCAGCCTCCCGGCGGGGGATGAGCAGTTCTTC
CDR3aa: CASSLPAGDEQFF

j_gene: TRBJ2-1
abundance: -
d_gene: -
v_gene: TRBV7-8
CDR3nt: TGTGCCAGCAGCCCTATAGACAATGAGCAGTTCTTC
CDR3aa: CASSPIDNEQFF

j_gene: TRBJ1-1
abundance: -
d_gene: -
v_gene: TRBV6-1
CDR3nt: TGTGCCAGCAGTGACCACGGCGCTGAAGCTTTCTTT
CDR3aa: CASSDHGAEAFF

j_gene: TRBJ1-4
abundance: -
d_gene: -
v_gene: TRBV18
CDR3nt: TGTGCCAGCTCACCAGATCAGGGTGAAAAACTGTTTTTT
CDR3aa: CASSPDQGEKLFF

j_gene: TRBJ1-1
abundance: -
d_gene: -
v_gene: TRBV6-1
CDR3nt: TGTGCCAGCAGTGAGGGGAGGAACACTGAAGCTTTCTTT
CDR3aa: CASSEGRNTEAFF

j_gene: TRBJ2-3
abundance: once
d_gene: -
v_gene: TRBV13
CDR3nt: TGTGCCAGCAGGGATAGGGGCCCGGATACGCAGTATTTT
CDR3aa: CASRDRGPDTQYF

j_gene: TRBJ2-7
abundance: -
d_gene: -
v_gene: TRBV10-2
CDR3nt: TGCGCCAGCAGTGCTTCGGCGGCCGAGCAGTACTTC
CDR3aa: CASSASAAEQYF

j_gene: TRBJ2-1
abundance: -
d_gene: TRBD2
v_gene: TRBV5-1
CDR3nt: TGCGCCAGCTTCCCGGGAGGGGGTCAGGAGCAGTTCTTC
CDR3aa: CASFPGGGQEQFF

j_gene: TRBJ1-2
abundance: -
d_gene: -
v_gene: TRBV6-1
CDR3nt: TGTGCCAGCAGTGAGTTTTTGGGTGACTATGGCTACACCTTC
CDR3aa: CASSEFLGDYGYTF

j_gene: TRBJ1-1
abundance: -
d_gene: -
v_gene: TRBV7-8
CDR3nt: TGTGCCAGCAACCAAATGACAGGTTCCTACACTGAAGCTTTCTTT
CDR3aa: CASNQMTGSYTEAFF

j_gene: TRBJ1-3
abundance: once
d_gene: -
v_gene: TRBV10-3
CDR3nt: TGTGCCATCAGTAAGGACAGCTCTGGAAACACCATATATTTT
CDR3aa: CAISKDSSGNTIYF

j_gene: TRBJ2-2
abundance: -
d_gene: -
v_gene: TRBV2
CDR3nt: TGTGCCAGCAGCCGGGCCGATGAAGGTGGCACCGGGGAGCTGTTTTTT
CDR3aa: CASSRADEGGTGELFF

j_gene: TRBJ2-7
abundance: few
d_gene: -
v_gene: TRBV20-1
CDR3nt: TGCAGTGCTAGAGGCGGCTACGAGCAGTACTTC
CDR3aa: CSARGGYEQYF

j_gene: TRBJ1-4
abundance: -
d_gene: TRBD1
v_gene: TRBV6-6
CDR3nt: TGTGCCAGCAGTGGGGACAGGGGCGGTAATGAAAAACTGTTTTTT
CDR3aa: CASSGDRGGNEKLFF

j_gene: TRBJ2-1
abundance: -
d_gene: -
v_gene: TRBV7-2
CDR3nt: TGTGCCAGCAGCTTAGGCGGCCCCGGGACGAATGAGCAGTTCTTC
CDR3aa: CASSLGGPGTNEQFF

j_gene: TRBJ2-3
abundance: -
d_gene: -
v_gene: TRBV19
CDR3nt: TGTGCCAGTAGGCGGGATGCAAGTTTAGATACGCAGTATTTT
CDR3aa: CASRRDASLDTQYF

j_gene: TRBJ2-7
abundance: -
d_gene: TRBD1
v_gene: TRBV27
CDR3nt: TGTGCCAGCAGTTTACGGGGACAGGGGTTCTACGAGCAGTACTTC
CDR3aa: CASSLRGQGFYEQYF

j_gene: TRBJ2-3
abundance: -
d_gene: -
v_gene: TRBV5-6
CDR3nt: TGTGCCAGCAGCTTGGCACAGTTCACAGATACGCAGTATTTT
CDR3aa: CASSLAQFTDTQYF

j_gene: TRBJ2-1
abundance: -
d_gene: -
v_gene: TRBV11-3
CDR3nt: TGTGCCAGCAGCTTTTTTTCCGGCGAGGGCAATGAGCAGTTCTTC
CDR3aa: CASSFFSGEGNEQFF

j_gene: TRBJ1-6
abundance: -
d_gene: -
v_gene: TRBV9
CDR3nt: TGTGCCAGCAGCGTAGAATTACGGGGGGCGAAGGGTTCACCCCTCCACTTT
CDR3aa: CASSVELRGAKGSPLHF

j_gene: TRBJ2-3
abundance: -
d_gene: -
v_gene: TRBV6-6
CDR3nt: TGTGCCAGCAGTTCCCTGCCCACAGATACGCAGTATTTT
CDR3aa: CASSSLPTDTQYF

j_gene: TRBJ2-4
abundance: -
d_gene: -
v_gene: TRBV5-6
CDR3nt: TGTGCCAGCAGAGTGAGAGGGTTTGGCAAAAACATTCAGTACTTC
CDR3aa: CASRVRGFGKNIQYF